Each of the 31 T cell receptor beta chains below was sequenced from the same sample in a study of blood T cell repertoires in COVID-19. TCRdb keeps only in-frame clones here, not all; method: immunoSEQ multiplex PCR. Of approximately 150,000 clones detected, around four fifths appear once; the ten largest clones hold 6.2%. Sequenced input: PBMCs or T cells enriched from blood (not recorded which). Source of these receptors: a woman in her 40s who had recovered from COVID-19.

V is TRBV19 and J is TRBJ1-6; a possible D gene is TRBD1 (5 bases). CDR3 length equals 13 residues. V was clipped by 7 bases and J by 6 bases, with 10 bases between them. Germline assignment: CDR1 LNHDA and CDR2 SQIVND (reference sequence). The CDR3 DNA reads TGTGCCAGTAATCGGGACTCTAATTCACCCCTCCACTTT. Translating it yields CASNRDSNSPLHF.

The chain carries TRBV15 and TRBJ2-5, with D uncertain. The V end lost 3 bases, the J end lost 0 bases, and 14 bases lay between the germline ends. Germline V lookup: CDR1 LNHNV, CDR2 YYDKDF (reference sequence). The CDR3 sequence is 16 residues long. The chain's CDR3 is CATSSQKFGYQETQYF. CDR3 DNA sequence: TGTGCCACCAGCAGCCAAAAGTTCGGGTACCAAGAGACCCAGTACTTC.

This clone came up once. The chain links TRBV5-1 to TRBJ2-5, with D unresolved. Trimming cost V 0 bases and J 5 bases, with 14 bases left between them. Germline lookup yields CDR1 SGHRS and CDR2 YFSETQ. There are 15 residues in the CDR3. The CDR3 loop reads CASSLGGSEDETQYF. The CDR3 DNA reads as TGCGCCAGCAGCTTGGGCGGATCTGAGGATGAGACCCAGTACTTC.

V is TRBV29-1 and J is TRBJ2-5, with D possibly matching TRBD1 (6 bases). Per germline, CDR1 SQVTM and CDR2 ANQGSEA. The CDR3 runs to 12 residues. Trimming left V 7 bases short and J 5 bases short, with 14 bases between. CDR3 protein: CSDRVVGETQYF. The CDR3 coding sequence is TGCAGCGACAGGGTGGTGGGGGAGACCCAGTACTTC. Drawing the rest from reference TRBV29-1 and TRBJ2-5, the complete variable domain is SAVISQKPSRDICQRGTSLTIQCQVDSQVTMMFWYRQQPGQSLTLIATANQGSEATYESGFVIDKFPISRPNLTFSTLTVSNMSPEDSSIYLCSDRVVGETQYFGPGTRLLVL.

This clone has just one count. The chain links TRBV2 to TRBJ2-7, with TRBD1 as a possible D gene (6 bases). The CDR3 runs 12 residues. V was pared by 5 bases and J by 4 bases, with 9 bases between. The germline V gene encodes CDR1 SNHLY and CDR2 FYNNEI. In nucleotides, the CDR3 is TGTGCCAGCAGTCAAGACAGGTACGAGCAGTACTTC. It encodes CASSQDRYEQYF.

J is TRBJ1-1 and V is TRBV5-1, with TRBD1 matching 8 bases. V lost 2 bases and J lost 4; bases outside the gene matches: 7. Germline-derived CDR1 and CDR2 are SGHRS and YFSETQ. The CDR3 sequence is 15 residues long. The CDR3: CASSLGDRMGTEAFF. CDR3 nucleotide sequence: TGCGCCAGCAGCTTAGGGGACAGGATGGGCACTGAAGCTTTCTTT.

The CDR3 nucleotides read TGCAGCGTTGTGCCGGCGGGGAGCTCCTACAATGAGCAGTTCTTC. This codes for CSVVPAGSSYNEQFF. The gene calls are TRBV29-1 and TRBJ2-1; tentatively, D is TRBD2 (6 bases). The V gene lost 4 bases and the J gene lost 0 bases, with 13 bases spanning the gap. The V gene's germline CDR1 is SQVTM and CDR2 ANQGSEA. CDR3 length: 15 residues.

The chain is built from TRBV28 and TRBJ1-6; TRBD1 is a possible D gene (6 bases). Germline V lookup: CDR1 MDHEN, CDR2 SYDVKM. This CDR3 has 14 residues. Trimming took 4 bases from V and 14 from J, leaving 18 bases between them. In DNA form, the CDR3 reads TGTGCCAGCAGTTACGACAGACCCAAGGGGGCCCTCCACTTT. Translating gives CASSYDRPKGALHF.

CDR3 region: CASSYSTGYRQETQYF. The CDR3 nucleotides are TGTGCCAGCAGTTACTCGACAGGGTATCGCCAAGAGACCCAGTACTTC. The rearrangement links TRBV6-6 to TRBJ2-5, with TRBD1 matching 7 bases. With V trimmed by 0 bases and J by 1 base, 5 bases remained unmatched. The CDR3 sequence is 16 residues long. CDR1 and CDR2 (germline): MNHNY, SVGAGI (reference sequence).

The V and J genes are TRBV19 and TRBJ1-1; the D gene is possibly TRBD1 (5 bases). Germline V gene sequence: CDR1 LNHDA, CDR2 SQIVND (reference sequence). V was shortened by 5 bases and J by 5 bases, with 15 bases between the two germline ends. CDR3 length: 14 amino acids. The CDR3 is CASSLGGVGTEAFF. CDR3 coding DNA: TGTGCCAGTAGTTTGGGGGGGGTTGGAACTGAAGCTTTCTTT.

The chain links TRBV5-6 to TRBJ1-1; 8 positions agree with TRBD1. V gave up 0 bases and J gave up 0 bases; unmatched junction bases: 1. This CDR3 contains 15 residues. CDR1 and CDR2 from the germline V gene are SGHDT and YYEEEE. As DNA, the CDR3 is TGTGCCAGCAGCTTGGGGACAGGGATGAACACTGAAGCTTTCTTT. Its translation is CASSLGTGMNTEAFF. Filled out from reference TRBV5-6 and TRBJ1-1, the complete variable domain reads DAGVTQSPTHLIKTRGQQVTLRCSPKSGHDTVSWYQQALGQGPQFIFQYYEEEERQRGNFPDRFSGHQFPNYSSELNVNALLLGDSALYLCASSLGTGMNTEAFFGQGTRLTVV.

The chain is built from TRBV18 and TRBJ2-7; D call uncertain. The CDR3 is made up of 15 amino acids. Trimming removed 0 bases from V and 2 bases from J, with 11 bases in between. In germline, CDR1 is KGHSH, CDR2 LQKENI. Here the CDR3 reads CASSPPAGATYEQYF. CDR3 coding DNA: TGTGCCAGCTCACCACCGGCAGGTGCGACCTACGAGCAGTACTTC.

The CDR3 region is CASRKGANTEAFF. The CDR3 coding sequence is TGTGCCAGTAGGAAGGGGGCCAACACTGAAGCTTTCTTT. The chain uses TRBV19 and TRBJ1-1; 7 positions match TRBD1. V lost 6 bases and J lost 2; bases outside the gene matches: 3. The CDR3 is made up of 13 amino acids. From germline, CDR1 is LNHDA and CDR2 SQIVND (reference sequence).

J is TRBJ1-2 and V is TRBV7-3; possible D gene TRBD1, 6 bases. This CDR3 contains 15 residues. Germline loops: CDR1 SGHTA, CDR2 FQGTGA. With 0 bases removed from V and 0 bases from J, the gap between germline ends came to 8 bases. The CDR3 loop reads CASSLTGTTNYGYTF. CDR3 nucleotides: TGTGCCAGCAGCTTAACGGGGACAACTAACTATGGCTACACCTTC. The full variable domain, with the rest looked up from reference TRBV7-3 and TRBJ1-2, is GAGVSQTPSNKVTEKGKYVELRCDPISGHTALYWYRQSLGQGPEFLIYFQGTGAADDSGLPNDRFFAVRPEGSVSTLKIQRTERGDSAVYLCASSLTGTTNYGYTFGSGTRLTVV.

This rearrangement joins TRBV6-5 to TRBJ2-5; the match to TRBD2 covers 10 bases. The CDR3 is 15 amino acids. The germline CDR1 and CDR2 sequences are MNHEY and SVGAGI. With 6 bases clipped from V and 4 bases from J, the junction kept 8 bases outside the gene matches. CDR3 amino acids: CASRFLAGGPETQYF. CDR3 coding DNA: TGTGCCAGCAGATTTTTAGCGGGGGGCCCAGAGACCCAGTACTTC.

V and J are TRBV4-1 and TRBJ1-5; a possible D gene is TRBD1 (5 bases). The CDR3 contains 16 residues. V lost 3 bases to trimming and J lost 0 bases, with 12 bases between them. Germline lookup yields CDR1 MGHRA and CDR2 YSYEKL. The DNA of the CDR3 is TGCGCCAGCAGCCAGGCCGGACAAAATAGCAATCAGCCCCAGCATTTT. This translates into CASSQAGQNSNQPQHF.

The chain is built from TRBV4-1 and TRBJ2-3, with TRBD2 matching 9 bases. Trimming at V came to 0 bases and at J to 4 bases, leaving 11 bases not matched to a gene. This CDR3 spans 18 amino acids. Germline-derived CDR1 and CDR2 are MGHRA and YSYEKL. The CDR3 coding sequence is TGCGCCAGCAGCCAAGATGAGGCTAGCGGGATTGGTTCAGATACGCAGTATTTT. Its translation: CASSQDEASGIGSDTQYF.

This clone came up a few times. The conserved closing phenylalanine or tryptophan is absent in this CDR3, likely reflecting a read error. No DNA is shown, since the ends of the CDR3 on it are uncertain; the CDR3 is the one TCRdb lists. This chain connects TRBV21-1 to TRBJ1-1. TRBV21-1 is annotated as a pseudogene. From its first to its last residue, the CDR3 has 11 amino acids. CDR3 in amino acids: CASSKICAGGC.

The J gene is TRBJ1-2, the V gene TRBV12-3 or TRBV12-4; 7 nucleotides agree with TRBD1. V trimming: 4 bases; J trimming: 4 bases; junction bases outside the gene matches: 0. This CDR3 contains 12 residues. The DNA of the CDR3 is TGTGCCAGCAGTTCAGGGGGCTATGGCTACACCTTC. Protein: CASSSGGYGYTF.

The V gene is TRBV15, the J gene TRBJ2-7; TRBD2 matches at 7 bases. Unmatched junction bases numbered 5, after V lost 9 bases and J lost 0 bases. The length of the CDR3 is 13 residues. Germline V CDR1 and CDR2: LNHNV, YYDKDF (reference sequence). The CDR3 reads CATSSGPSYEQYF. The CDR3 nucleotides are TGTGCCACATCTAGCGGTCCCTCCTACGAGCAGTACTTC.

In its sample, this clone was seen once. This chain links TRBV4-2 with TRBJ2-5, with unresolved D. There are 16 residues in the CDR3. Deletions cut 0 bases from V and 4 bases from J, with 15 bases between. Germline CDR1 and CDR2: LGHNA and YNFKEQ. The DNA for the CDR3 is TGTGCCAGCAGCCAAGATCCCGTAACTATTTCAGAGACCCAGTACTTC. The encoded protein is CASSQDPVTISETQYF.

CDR3 in DNA: TGCGCCAGCAGCGAAACCGGGAGTACAGATACGCAGTATTTT. Residues: CASSETGSTDTQYF. The V gene is TRBV10-1, the J gene TRBJ2-3, with a tentative D call TRBD2 (6 bases). V lost 6 bases to trimming and J lost 3 bases, with 13 bases between them. The CDR3 is 14 amino acids. Per the germline V gene, CDR1 is WNHNN and CDR2 is SYGVQD (reference sequence).

The rearrangement uses TRBV10-3 and TRBJ1-2, with D perhaps matching TRBD1 (5 bases). There are 15 residues in the CDR3. The germline V gene has CDR1 ENHRY and CDR2 SYGVKD. V was shortened by 8 bases and J by 8 bases, with 24 bases between the two germline ends. The CDR3 sequence: CAISGGTVPRQGYTF. DNA of the CDR3: TGTGCCATCTCCGGGGGGACGGTACCTCGCCAGGGCTACACCTTC.

This chain joins TRBV3-1 (or the pseudogene TRBV3-2) and TRBJ1-1; D not resolved. Germline V gene sequence: CDR1 LGHDT, CDR2 YNNKEL (reference sequence). The CDR3 has 13 amino acids. V was clipped by 2 bases and J by 1 base, with 5 bases between them. The DNA for the CDR3 is TGTGCCAGCAGCCAACAGTCGAACACTGAAGCTTTCTTT. Its translation: CASSQQSNTEAFF.

This CDR3 is CASSLWQGIDYGYTF. The DNA for the CDR3 is TGTGCCAGCAGTTTATGGCAGGGCATCGACTATGGCTACACCTTC. This chain joins TRBV27 and TRBJ1-2; maybe TRBD1 (5 bases). Germline assignment: CDR1 MNHEY and CDR2 SMNVEV (reference sequence). There are 15 residues in the CDR3. V was pared by 1 base and J by 3 bases, with 12 bases between.

This clone was picked up one time. CDR3 loop: CASSLDGYSRHTDTQYF. CDR3 bases: TGTGCCAGCAGCTTAGACGGCTATTCCAGACACACAGATACGCAGTATTTT. The genes are TRBV11-2 and TRBJ2-3; D uncertain. Germline V gene data show CDR1 as SGHAT and CDR2 as FQNNGV. The CDR3 totals 17 residues. The V end was cut by 0 bases, the J end by 2 bases, with 15 bases between. Based on the CDR3 plus reference TRBV11-2 and TRBJ2-3, the full variable domain is EAGVAQSPRYKIIEKRQSVAFWCNPISGHATLYWYQQILGQGPKLLIQFQNNGVVDDSQLPKDRFSAERLKGVDSTLKIQPAKLEDSAVYLCASSLDGYSRHTDTQYFGPGTRLTVL.

Here the CDR3 DNA reads TGTGCCAGCAGTGAAGGCAAGGACACCCAGCATTTT. Protein: CASSEGKDTQHF. The chain recombines TRBV2 with TRBJ1-5, with D possibly TRBD1 on 5 matching bases. V lost 1 base and J lost 11, with 9 bases in between. This CDR3 has 12 residues. Germline loops: CDR1 SNHLY, CDR2 FYNNEI.

The J gene is TRBJ2-1, the V gene TRBV5-1; tentatively, D is TRBD1 (6 bases). Germline loops: CDR1 SGHRS, CDR2 YFSETQ. Trimming left V 0 bases short and J 4 bases short, with 11 bases between. This CDR3 spans 15 amino acids. CDR3 loop: CASSLERGIYNEQFF. The CDR3 bases are TGCGCCAGCAGCTTGGAAAGGGGGATTTACAATGAGCAGTTCTTC.

This clone has only a few counts. The chain employs TRBV9 and TRBJ1-1, with D possibly being TRBD1 (5 bases). CDR1 is SGDLS, CDR2 YYNGEE, per germline. The CDR3 is 16 amino acids. V was trimmed by 0 bases and J by 2 bases, leaving 14 bases between them. The CDR3 DNA reads TGTGCCAGCAGCGTAGTCCCAACAGGCGCCAACACTGAAGCTTTCTTT. Translation gives CASSVVPTGANTEAFF.

V and J are TRBV5-6 and TRBJ1-2, with unresolved D. Trimming removed 9 bases at V and 4 bases at J, with 13 bases between. The CDR3 consists of 12 residues. Per the germline V gene, CDR1 is SGHDT and CDR2 is YYEEEE. The CDR3 sequence: CATSRVTYGYTF. The CDR3 DNA is TGTGCCACCTCACGGGTTACCTATGGCTACACCTTC. Complete variable domain (other parts from reference TRBV5-6 and TRBJ1-2): DAGVTQSPTHLIKTRGQQVTLRCSPKSGHDTVSWYQQALGQGPQFIFQYYEEEERQRGNFPDRFSGHQFPNYSSELNVNALLLGDSALYLCATSRVTYGYTFGSGTRLTVV.

This clone was counted a few times. The chain recombines TRBV7-6 with TRBJ1-4; D is uncertain. This CDR3 has 14 residues. Trimming pared 2 bases from V and 5 bases from J, leaving 9 bases between. Germline V gives CDR1 SGHVS, CDR2 FNYEAQ. The CDR3 DNA reads TGTGCCAGCAGCTTAAGTACAGTGAATGAAAAACTGTTTTTT. This sequence encodes CASSLSTVNEKLFF. Full variable domain (missing parts from reference TRBV7-6 and TRBJ1-4): GAGVSQSPRYKVTKRGQDVALRCDPISGHVSLYWYRQALGQGPEFLTYFNYEAQQDKSGLPNDRFSAERPEGSISTLTIQRTEQRDSAMYRCASSLSTVNEKLFFGSGTQLSVL.